These T cell receptor beta chains were read from a single sample in a study of beta chain features in type 1 diabetes. Here immunoSEQ multiplex PCR was the method, and the copy in TCRdb shows in-frame clones only, minus some. The table records 600,000 or so clones, 9.5% to 15% of them present only once. The sequencing input was naive CD4+ T cells from blood. The receptors shown here come from a man aged 30 to 39 with type 1 diabetes. Both conserved end residues are part of each CDR3. Fields, in order: J gene, clone size, V gene, CDR3 protein. For some rows the clone size is stated as once, few or many, or as a class when expanded; others skip it.

>TRBJ2-5|.|TRBV19
CASSIDAQGGHLTQYF
>TRBJ1-6|few|TRBV6-5
CASSSRTGYNSPLHF
>TRBJ2-1|.|TRBV28
CASREEGIYNEQFF
>TRBJ2-7|few|TRBV11-2
CASSLDRGVYEQYF
>TRBJ2-1|few|TRBV29-1
CSVEPLPRNEQFF
>TRBJ1-1|.|TRBV18
CASAALSTNTEAFF
>TRBJ2-7|few|TRBV5-4
CASSLVGTQQYF
>TRBJ2-2|.|TRBV7-6
CASSYRGSGELFF
>TRBJ1-1|few|TRBV7-2
CASSLVRQNTEAFF
>TRBJ2-1|few|TRBV4-2
CASSQEPSGWGEQFF
>TRBJ2-7|once|TRBV12-5
CASGRDGGSYEQYF
>TRBJ2-7|.|TRBV25-1
CASTPGGASYEQYF
>TRBJ2-2|few|TRBV25-1
CASSEGEGTGELFF
>TRBJ2-2|few|TRBV5-4
CASSSDRTGAGELFF
>TRBJ1-5|few|TRBV30
CAWTSGGTQPQHF
>TRBJ2-1|few|TRBV29-1
CSVRSGGQSYNEQFF
>TRBJ1-5|.|TRBV25-1
CASSESGSGEGQPQHF
>TRBJ1-1|.|TRBV9
CASSARGDTEAFF
>TRBJ1-6|.|TRBV9
CASSASQSSDNSPLHF
>TRBJ1-3|few|TRBV9
CASSPPGTGGSGNTIYF
>TRBJ2-7|.|TRBV7-9
CASSGIKWGYEQYF
>TRBJ2-7|few|TRBV4-3
CASSQEVQGGFGEQYF
>TRBJ2-7|.|TRBV28
CASSLPRRHTYEQYF
>TRBJ2-1|.|TRBV6-1
CASSLIVGETNEQFF
>TRBJ2-1|few|TRBV20-1
CSARRGNEQFF
>TRBJ2-2|.|TRBV4-3
CASSQDHRGFAAAGELFF
>TRBJ1-5|.|TRBV18
CASSPGRDQPQHF